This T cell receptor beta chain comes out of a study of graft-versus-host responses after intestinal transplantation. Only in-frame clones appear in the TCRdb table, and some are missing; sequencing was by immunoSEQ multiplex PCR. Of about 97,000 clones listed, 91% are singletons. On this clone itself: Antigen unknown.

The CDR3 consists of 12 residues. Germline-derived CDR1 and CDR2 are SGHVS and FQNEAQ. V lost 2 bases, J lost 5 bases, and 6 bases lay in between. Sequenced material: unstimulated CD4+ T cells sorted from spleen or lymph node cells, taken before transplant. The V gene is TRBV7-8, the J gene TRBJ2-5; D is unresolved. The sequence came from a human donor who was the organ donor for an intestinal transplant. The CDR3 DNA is TGTGCCAGCAGCTTAATTCGGGAGACCCAGTACTTC. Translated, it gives CASSLIRETQYF.